This T cell receptor (beta chain) derives from a study of T cell responses to AZD1222 COVID-19 vaccine. The overall study: Second-dose intervals near 4 or 12 weeks were combined. Study outcomes and limitations: Spike regions recognized by vaccine-associated CD4 TCRs spanned the protein, led by 160-218 and 743-854. It should be noted that donors were predominantly white British and more often female, and clonal diversity was possibly underestimated. Repertoires were obtained solely post-peak T cell response.

Notes on this clone: What it binds is unknown.

The germline V gene encodes CDR1 MNHNS and CDR2 SASEGT. V dropped 2 bases and J dropped 7 bases, with 15 bases sitting between them. CDR3 size: 16 residues. TCRdb's copy holds only in-frame clones and misses some; the assay was immunoSEQ multiplex PCR. The table includes 90,000 to 120,000 clones, about nine tenths detected once. The V and J genes are TRBV6-1 and TRBJ1-6, with D unclear. Sequencing used peripheral blood, obtained on day 0 of AZD1222 vaccination. The receptor comes from an adult in good health. CDR3 nucleotides: TGTGCCAGCAGTGAATATGGACGCAGTGAGAATTCACCCCTCCACTTT. It specifies CASSEYGRSENSPLHF.